Shown below are 10 T cell receptor beta chains from a single sample sequenced in a study of beta chain features in type 1 diabetes. The isolated RNA, all of it, was reverse transcribed, so expressed TCRB transcripts were what got sequenced. Produced via immunoSEQ multiplex PCR; TCRdb's table is partial and in-frame only. The sample holds some 150,000 clones; more than 9% are singletons and the top ten take 1.3%. The sample taken for sequencing was naive CD4+ T cells from blood. These receptor sequences come from a man aged 18 to 30 in good health.

V gene TRBV5-4 combines with J gene TRBJ2-3; 13 bases match TRBD2. The germline CDR1 and CDR2 sequences are SGHNT and YYREEE (reference sequence). The V gene end was trimmed by 7 bases and the J gene end by 6 bases; junction bases not matched to a gene: 5. The CDR3 sequence is 14 residues long. CDR3 sequence (DNA): TGTGCCAGCCCCGGGACTAGCGGGGCCGATACGCAGTATTTT. Its protein product is CASPGTSGADTQYF.

This clone came up many times. This sequence joins TRBV4-2 and TRBJ2-6; D might be TRBD2 (5 bases). The V end was cut by 0 bases, the J end by 0 bases, with 6 bases between. CDR1 is LGHNA and CDR2 is YNFKEQ in the germline V gene. The length of the CDR3 is 16 residues. CDR3 protein: CASSQESGSGANVLTF. DNA for the CDR3: TGTGCCAGCAGCCAAGAAAGCGGCTCTGGGGCCAACGTCCTGACTTTC.

This chain's CDR3 is CASSFAPGNTEAFF. CDR3 DNA: TGTGCCAGCAGTTTTGCCCCAGGGAACACTGAAGCTTTCTTT. The V gene is TRBV9, the J gene TRBJ1-1; D is unclear. V lost 5 bases and J lost 1, with 12 bases in between. This CDR3 has 14 amino acids. Germline CDR1 SGDLS, CDR2 YYNGEE.

This clone was found a few times. The chain uses TRBV11-2 and TRBJ1-2; D call uncertain. The length of the CDR3 is 14 residues. The V and J ends lost 5 bases and 0 bases respectively, with 10 bases between them. Per germline, CDR1 SGHAT and CDR2 FQNNGV. The CDR3 region has the DNA TGTGCCAGCAGCCGCCTAAAATCTAACTATGGCTACACCTTC. Translating it yields CASSRLKSNYGYTF.

This clone was detected a few times. The chain uses TRBV5-1 and TRBJ1-1; D possibly corresponds to TRBD1 (6 bases). There are 13 residues in the CDR3. Germline-derived CDR1 and CDR2 are SGHRS and YFSETQ. Trimming stripped 4 bases from V and 1 base from J, with 8 bases between. CDR3 coding DNA: TGCGCCAGCAGCAGGGACAAGAACACTGAAGCTTTCTTT. Residues: CASSRDKNTEAFF.

The CDR3 spells CASSLRDRALFGYTF. DNA of the CDR3: TGTGCCAGCAGCTTAAGGGACAGGGCTCTCTTTGGCTACACCTTC. The V and J genes are TRBV5-6 and TRBJ1-2, with TRBD1 matching over 9 bases. Germline assignment: CDR1 SGHDT and CDR2 YYEEEE. The CDR3 covers 15 residues. With V trimmed by 2 bases and J by 7 bases, 9 bases remained unmatched.

The rearrangement uses TRBV6-5 and TRBJ1-6, with TRBD1 as a possible D gene (6 bases). V gave up 2 bases and J gave up 6 bases, with 8 bases separating them. Looked up from germline, CDR1 is MNHEY and CDR2 is SVGAGI. CDR3 length equals 14 residues. This chain's CDR3 is CASSYRTVNSPLHF. DNA of the CDR3: TGTGCCAGCAGTTACAGGACAGTTAATTCACCCCTCCACTTT.

This sequence joins TRBV9 and TRBJ2-5, with 11 bases matching TRBD2. Germline V gives CDR1 SGDLS, CDR2 YYNGEE. V lost 0 bases to trimming and J lost 7 bases; unmatched junction nucleotides: 11. The length of the CDR3 is 17 residues. The CDR3 protein is CASSVASLAGGPGTQYF. CDR3 coding DNA: TGTGCCAGCAGCGTAGCTTCCCTAGCGGGGGGCCCGGGGACCCAGTACTTC. Looking up the rest from reference TRBV9 and TRBJ2-5 gives the full variable domain: DSGVTQTPKHLITATGQRVTLRCSPRSGDLSVYWYQQSLDQGLQFLIQYYNGEERAKGNILERFSAQQFPDLHSELNLSSLELGDSALYFCASSVASLAGGPGTQYFGPGTRLLVL.

This clone was seen more than once but under ten times. The chain uses TRBV6-5 and TRBJ1-5, with TRBD1 as a possible D gene (5 bases). V dropped 10 bases and J dropped 4 bases, with 17 bases sitting between them. The CDR3 length is 14 residues. From germline, CDR1 is MNHEY and CDR2 SVGAGI. The chain's CDR3 is CAKSDRRYNQPQHF. The CDR3 DNA sequence: TGTGCCAAAAGTGACAGACGGTATAATCAGCCCCAGCATTTT.

This clone was detected a few times. The CDR3 spells CATKGTVEAWEQYF. CDR3 DNA: TGTGCCACCAAGGGGACAGTAGAGGCCTGGGAGCAGTACTTC. V gene TRBV10-3 combines with J gene TRBJ2-7; 7 positions match TRBD1. CDR3 length equals 14 residues. Germline V lookup: CDR1 ENHRY, CDR2 SYGVKD. The V gene end was trimmed by 10 bases and the J gene end by 7 bases; junction bases not matched to a gene: 16.